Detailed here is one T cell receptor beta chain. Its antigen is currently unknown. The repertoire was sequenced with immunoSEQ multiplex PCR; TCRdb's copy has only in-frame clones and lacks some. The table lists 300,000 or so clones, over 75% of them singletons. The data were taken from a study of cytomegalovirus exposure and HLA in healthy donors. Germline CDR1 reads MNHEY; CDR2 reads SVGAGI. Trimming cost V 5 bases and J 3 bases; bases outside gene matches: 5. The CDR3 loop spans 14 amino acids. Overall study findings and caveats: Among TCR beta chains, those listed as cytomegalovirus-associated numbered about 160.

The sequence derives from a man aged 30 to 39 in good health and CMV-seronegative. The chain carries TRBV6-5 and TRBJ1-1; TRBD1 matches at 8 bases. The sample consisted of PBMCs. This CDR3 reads CASSHHRGDTEAFF. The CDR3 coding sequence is TGTGCCAGCAGTCACCACAGGGGGGACACTGAAGCTTTCTTT.